The 21 T cell receptor beta chains in this list originate from one sample, sequenced in a study of T cells expressing NK-cell markers. After re-calling the 5' RACE reads, TCRdb lists one entry per CDR3 protein, DNA absent. Here the sample table reports about 430,000 distinct CDR3 sequences. The sequencing sample was made of blood T cells: a sorted CD56 or NKG2C T cell subset, CD4+ or CD8+ T cells, or bulk PBMC T cells (not recorded which). Receptors were obtained from a woman between 45 and 60 years old in good health.

The chain uses TRBV19 and TRBJ1-4; TCRdb returns TRBD1, unconfirmable since there is no DNA. CDR3 length equals 17 residues. The germline CDR1 and CDR2 sequences are LNHDA and SQIVND (reference sequence). CDR3 sequence reads: CASFAGGGKATNEKLFF.

The rearrangement uses TRBV12-3 or TRBV12-4 and TRBJ2-5; TCRdb's D call of TRBD2 is untestable without DNA. The CDR3 totals 17 residues. The CDR3: CASTIGLAGVHQETQYF.

The chain joins TRBV7-2 to TRBJ2-1; TCRdb's assignment of TRBD2 cannot be checked, as there is no DNA. CDR1 SGHTA and CDR2 FQGNSA come from the germline V gene. The CDR3 extends over 17 amino acids. CDR3 loop: CASSPVLDFFSYNEQFF.

The V call is TRBV5-6, the J call TRBJ2-2. CDR1 is SGHDT, CDR2 YYEEEE, per germline. CDR3 length: 14 amino acids. The CDR3 here is CASSLGRERGKLFF.

The V call is TRBV28, the J call TRBJ1-5; TCRdb gives TRBD1 as the D gene, but with no DNA this cannot be confirmed. The CDR3 loop spans 15 amino acids. The germline V gene has CDR1 MDHEN and CDR2 SYDVKM. CDR3 protein: CASSPQGLRNAPQHF.

CDR3 residues: CASSEAGTFEQFF. The gene calls are TRBV2 and TRBJ2-1; without DNA, the TCRdb call of TRBD2 cannot be checked. CDR3 size: 13 residues. Germline CDR1 and CDR2: SNHLY and FYNNEI.

The genes are TRBV20-1 and TRBJ1-1. Germline CDR1 reads DFQATT; CDR2 reads SNEGSKA (reference sequence). This CDR3 spans 13 amino acids. The CDR3 sequence: CSANPPENTEAFF.

The chain couples TRBV3-1 to TRBJ2-3; no DNA is available, so the TRBD1 call from TCRdb remains unchecked. The CDR3 has 19 amino acids. Germline CDR1 reads LGHDT; CDR2 reads YNNKEL (reference sequence). CDR3 sequence reads: CASSPGDPIRQLSTDTQYF.

The chain joins TRBV21-1 to TRBJ2-7. TRBV21-1 is noted as a pseudogene. CDR3 length equals 15 residues. The CDR3 spells CASSTRRFTQGEQYF.

V gene TRBV20-1 combines with J gene TRBJ1-5. The CDR3 covers 16 residues. The germline CDR1 and CDR2 sequences are DFQATT and SNEGSKA (reference sequence). CDR3 region: CSARDRSTSPNQPQHF.

The chain couples TRBV5-1 to TRBJ2-1; TCRdb outputs TRBD2, but without DNA this stays unchecked. The CDR3 loop spans 16 amino acids. Germline-derived CDR1 and CDR2 are SGHRS and YFSETQ. The chain's CDR3 is CASSDVWKRSYNEQFF. The full variable domain, its missing parts supplied by reference TRBV5-1 and TRBJ2-1, is KAGVTQTPRYLIKTRGQQVTLSCSPISGHRSVSWYQQTPGQGLQFLFEYFSETQRNKGNFPGRFSGRQFSNSRSEMNVSTLELGDSALYLCASSDVWKRSYNEQFFGPGTRLTVL.

The chain's CDR3 is CASSFVRRYGYTF. This chain joins TRBV11-2 and TRBJ1-2; TCRdb outputs TRBD1, but without DNA this stays unchecked. The CDR3 covers 13 residues. Germline CDR1 is SGHAT and CDR2 is FQNNGV. The variable domain in full, with the rest retrieved from reference TRBV11-2 and TRBJ1-2, is EAGVAQSPRYKIIEKRQSVAFWCNPISGHATLYWYQQILGQGPKLLIQFQNNGVVDDSQLPKDRFSAERLKGVDSTLKIQPAKLEDSAVYLCASSFVRRYGYTFGSGTRLTVV.

V gene TRBV7-3 combines with J gene TRBJ2-7; TCRdb outputs TRBD1, but without DNA this stays unchecked. CDR1 is SGHTA, CDR2 FQGTGA, per germline. This CDR3 is 13 amino acids long. This chain's CDR3 is CASSLQGNYEQYF.

The V gene is TRBV2, the J gene TRBJ2-2; TCRdb's D gene call, TRBD2, goes unchecked for lack of DNA. Germline V gene data show CDR1 as SNHLY and CDR2 as FYNNEI. This CDR3 has 15 residues. CDR3: CASSEQAGVTGELFF. The whole variable domain, remainder taken from reference TRBV2 and TRBJ2-2, is EPEVTQTPSHQVTQMGQEVILRCVPISNHLYFYWYRQILGQKVEFLVSFYNNEISEKSEIFDDQFSVERPDGSNFTLKIRSTKLEDSAMYFCASSEQAGVTGELFFGEGSRLTVL.

The CDR3 loop is CASTPQGGPGEKLFF. This chain links TRBV19 with TRBJ1-4; absent DNA, TCRdb's TRBD1 call cannot be checked. CDR1 and CDR2 from the germline V gene are LNHDA and SQIVND (reference sequence). CDR3 size: 15 residues.

The rearrangement links TRBV12-3 or TRBV12-4 to TRBJ2-2; the D gene TCRdb calls, TRBD2, cannot be checked with no DNA. The CDR3 is made up of 14 amino acids. CDR3 protein: CASIAGVGTGELFF.

The chain joins TRBV28 to TRBJ2-7; TCRdb selects TRBD1, and the lack of DNA leaves this call unchecked. The germline CDR1 and CDR2 sequences are MDHEN and SYDVKM. The CDR3 is 15 amino acids. The CDR3 protein is CASSSGGGQAYEQYF.

The chain uses TRBV5-1 and TRBJ1-4; no DNA is available, so the TRBD1 call from TCRdb remains unchecked. Germline V gene data show CDR1 as SGHRS and CDR2 as YFSETQ. The CDR3 extends over 16 amino acids. The CDR3 is CASSLGDVTGREKLFF.

V gene TRBV5-1 combines with J gene TRBJ2-3; the D call of TRBD1 rests on TCRdb alone, since no DNA is present to check it. Germline V gene data show CDR1 as SGHRS and CDR2 as YFSETQ. The CDR3 consists of 16 residues. CDR3 region: CASSPLRQNAQDTQYF.

The chain links TRBV10-3 to TRBJ2-2; TCRdb names TRBD1, which stays unverified in the absence of DNA. The CDR3 is 13 amino acids. Germline CDR1 ENHRY, CDR2 SYGVKD. CDR3: CAIRQAPPGELFF.

The chain uses TRBV7-2 and TRBJ2-1; without DNA, the TCRdb call of TRBD1 cannot be checked. Germline V gene data show CDR1 as SGHTA and CDR2 as FQGNSA. This CDR3 comprises 13 residues. CDR3 sequence reads: CASSATGRNEQFF.